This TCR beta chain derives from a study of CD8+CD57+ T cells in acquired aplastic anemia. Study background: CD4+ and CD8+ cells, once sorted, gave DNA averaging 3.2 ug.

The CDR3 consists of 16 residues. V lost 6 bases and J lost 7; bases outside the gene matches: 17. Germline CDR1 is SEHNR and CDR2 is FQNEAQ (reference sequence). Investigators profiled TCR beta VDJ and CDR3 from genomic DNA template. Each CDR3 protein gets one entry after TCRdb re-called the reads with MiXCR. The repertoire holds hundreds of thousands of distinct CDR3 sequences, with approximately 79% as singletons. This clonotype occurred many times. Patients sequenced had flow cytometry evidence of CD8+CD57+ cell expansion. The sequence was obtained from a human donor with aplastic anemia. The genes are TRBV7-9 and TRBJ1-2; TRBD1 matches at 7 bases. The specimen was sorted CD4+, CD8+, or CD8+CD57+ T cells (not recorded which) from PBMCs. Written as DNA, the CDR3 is TGTGCCAGCAGTCGCACCGGGACAGAAAGATTCCTTGGCTACACCTTC. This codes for CASSRTGTERFLGYTF. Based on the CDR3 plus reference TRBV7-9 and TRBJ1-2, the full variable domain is DTGVSQNPRHKITKRGQNVTFRCDPISEHNRLYWYRQTLGQGPEFLTYFQNEAQLEKSRLLSDRFSAERPKGSFSTLEIQRTEQGDSAMYLCASSRTGTERFLGYTFGSGTRLTVV.